This T cell receptor beta chain was obtained from a study of T cells after yellow fever vaccination. Each CDR3 protein gets one entry after TCRdb re-called the 5' RACE reads with MiXCR. The sample carries 500,000 to 650,000 distinct CDR3 sequences, roughly 13% recorded once. Study conclusions and caveats: Primary-vaccination clones mostly resurfaced post-booster (about 96% CD4, about 87% CD8). Sorted repertoires could include abundant contaminating clonotypes from bulk cells.

This clonotype was seen more than once but under ten times. Its specificity is unknown. Germline V CDR1 and CDR2: SGHTA, FQGNSA. The V end lost 5 bases, the J end lost 1 base, and 16 bases lay between the germline ends. This CDR3 contains 16 residues. The chain combines TRBV7-2 with TRBJ2-3, with D perhaps TRBD1 (7 bases). This clonotype was sampled from a young man who received the YFV17D yellow fever vaccine. This specimen consisted of PBMCs, obtained on the day of the yellow fever booster vaccination. CDR3 nucleotide sequence: TGTGCCAGCAGCCCCCAGGGGGGCGGGGGCACAGATACGCAGTATTTT. It encodes CASSPQGGGGTDTQYF.